This TCR beta chain came from a study of shared clonotypes between healthy human individuals (dated by TCRdb to 2018 to 2021). The study in broad terms: The cohort comprised a couple of women and a few men aged 18 to 49 years. For each donor, CD4 naive and CD4 memory were each run on three plates, CD8 naive on two plates, and CD8 memory on one plate. The study deeply sequenced blood TCR repertoires of about 5 healthy adults to estimate repertoire size and the extent of clonotype sharing between individuals. To increase sequencing depth and limit assay-specific biases, TCR repertoire library preparation and sequencing were carried out by different laboratories using diverse techniques. Each donor's leukapheresis produced roughly between roughly 0.85 and 10 billion PBMCs. The paper's findings and limits, for the study overall: Even with the large sequencing depth, rarefaction of the sorted-subset datasets indicated that sequencing was incomplete. The genetic and exposure-history diversity represented was limited by the small number of donors. Estimated clonotype richness was generally larger for naive than for memory subsets. Sharing across a few donors was observed for around 5% of naive CD4, under 4% of naive CD8, roughly 2.4% of memory CD4, and around 0.42% of memory CD8 clonotypes. Sampling was restricted to blood, and TCR repertoires in tissue are likely to differ from TCR repertoires in blood. Compared with non-shared clonotypes, the clonotypes found in all four sorted-subset donors had higher generation probabilities. Pairwise subsampling led to the expectation that sequencing depth would affect the degree of clonotype sharing among donors.

Donors were healthy HIV-negative adults with no recently reported acute infections or vaccinations. All donors were Caucasian adults living in Nashville, Tennessee, USA. Magnetic negative selection was used to enrich CD4+ T cells, after which naive cells were positively selected on CD45RA and the negative fraction became the memory subset. After blood collection by leukapheresis, PBMCs were isolated using Ficoll-Histopaque density gradient centrifugation and then cryopreserved in the vapor phase of liquid nitrogen. Analytical flow cytometry was used to check the purity and quantity of each magnetically sorted T cell population. Genomic DNA was isolated from each sorted fraction and quantified by UV absorbance on a Nanodrop 2000c. Reading from cysteine to phenylalanine, the CDR3 counts 15 amino acids. Of the read, only the CDR3 DNA is kept; its 45 bases are in frame from base 1. As encoded in the germline V gene, CDR1 is SGHRS while CDR2 is YFSETQ. V loses 3 bases, J loses 0 bases, and the germline ends lie 13 bases apart.

Remarks on this clone: Which antigen it targets is not known. No much larger clone exists at a distance of one base, and base qualities are not known.

Using the deep immunoSEQ assay, TCR CDR3 regions were amplified from genomic DNA by multiplex PCR. Extracted genomic DNA from each cell subset was distributed evenly across all wells of several immunoSEQ 96-well plates, and each plate was treated as a replicate. For sorted subsets, about 220 ng of genomic DNA, equivalent to around 29,000 T cell genomes, went into each replicate PCR. The purified libraries were quantified using a Qubit 3.0 fluorometer, sized with a Bioanalyzer 2100, and then quantified again using the KAPA Library Quantification kit. A separate single-read 150-cycle Illumina NextSeq 550 flow cell was used to sequence each immunoSEQ 96-well plate. In the source study's methods: Because the immunoSEQ output held only junctional sequences and lacked quality scores, the filtering could not match the filtering applied to full-length reads. To assign V/J genes and CDR3, sequences were annotated using PyIR, a Python wrapper for IgBLAST v1.9, with IMGT germline references. Any read was removed if the V/J assignment was weak (E-value above 1e-6), the CDR3 was missing, or the read contained stop codons, out-of-frame junctions, or ambiguous translated residues. A V3J clonotype was defined by an identical inferred V gene, J gene, and CDR3 amino acid sequence. The percentage overlap between two repertoires was calculated by dividing the number of shared unique clonotypes by the size of the smaller repertoire. Richness of each repertoire was evaluated using RTK rarefaction, the Chao1 estimator, and Recon v2.1 estimates of unobserved clonotypes. OLGA was used to compute generation probabilities for all TCRbeta clonotypes that the gDNA method yielded from a few donors. What TCRdb holds here is the immuneACCESS table cut down to in-frame rearrangements. Part of the clones is not present; checked against another copy, under half of the missing clones reflect an unresolved V gene, and the others are unexplained. Clonal size and the V and J genes are those of that table, whereas D and trimming came from the DNA. Here the sample has 2.5 million or so clones; about 92% occur a single time. More than 0.12% of the sample lies in the top ten.

Sequenced sample: naive CD4+ T cells sorted from blood. The cell subset or site label on this specimen signifies: CD45RA+ positively selected. This clonotype was sampled from a man aged 18 to 29 in good health. The chain employs TRBV5-1 and TRBJ2-7; the D gene could be TRBD1 or TRBD2, each one agreeing over 5 bases. The CDR3 protein sequence reads: CASSSERGPSYEQYF. The nucleotide sequence is TGCGCCAGCAGCTCAGAGAGGGGTCCCTCCTACGAGCAGTACTTC.